The 6 T cell receptor beta chains reported below all come from one sample, sequenced in a study of blood T cells in healthy people across ages. Alongside a J-beta primer mix, a sample-barcoded 5' primer served in a second PCR lasting roughly 6 to 11 cycles. One entry per CDR3 protein, called by TCRdb with MiXCR from the 5' RACE reads. The data contain 1.5 million to 2 million distinct CDR3 sequences, about 50% of them singletons. Sequenced sample: blood. These receptors were collected from a woman aged 35 to 49 in good health.

This sequence joins TRBV11-2 and TRBJ2-3; 7 bases map to TRBD1. The J segment lost 2 bases and the V segment lost 2 bases, leaving 4 bases of the junction unmatched. The CDR3 sequence is 15 residues long. Germline CDR1 and CDR2: SGHAT and FQNNGV. The CDR3 region is CASSLRGQHTDTQYF. As DNA, the CDR3 is TGTGCCAGCAGCTTACGGGGACAGCACACAGATACGCAGTATTTT.

This clonotype came up a few times. The chain has TRBV29-1 and TRBJ2-2; TRBD1 matches 8 bases. The V segment lost 7 bases and the J segment 5 bases; nucleotides outside the gene matches: 6. CDR3 length: 13 residues. Germline V lookup: CDR1 SQVTM, CDR2 ANQGSEA. CDR3 protein: CSGWGQATGELFF. The CDR3 nucleotides read TGCAGCGGCTGGGGACAGGCTACCGGGGAGCTGTTTTTT.

This sequence joins TRBV7-9 and TRBJ1-2; the D is unclear. Trimming removed 1 base at V and 8 bases at J, with 14 bases between. The CDR3 has 14 residues. Germline CDR1 SEHNR, CDR2 FQNEAQ (reference sequence). The CDR3 DNA sequence: TGTGCCAGCAGCTTAGAAGGGCGGGGTCGAGGCTACACCTTC. Amino acid sequence: CASSLEGRGRGYTF.

This clonotype was recorded once. The gene calls are TRBV12-3 or TRBV12-4 and TRBJ2-3; no clear D gene. The CDR3 consists of 16 residues. The germline V and J ends were trimmed by 3 bases and 0 bases, with 13 bases remaining between them. The CDR3 bases are TGTGCCAGCAGTTTGCGCGGCAGCACGAGCACAGATACGCAGTATTTT. It is translated as CASSLRGSTSTDTQYF.

The chain has TRBV10-1 and TRBJ1-6; D is undetermined. V was pared by 7 bases and J by 4 bases, with 8 bases between. This CDR3 has 13 residues. Germline V gives CDR1 WNHNN, CDR2 SYGVQD (reference sequence). CDR3 coding DNA: TGCGCCAGCACGCTCGGATATAATTCACCCCTCCACTTT. Translated: CASTLGYNSPLHF.

This chain uses TRBV7-9 with TRBJ1-2, with 9 bases matching TRBD1. V was clipped by 3 bases and J by 6 bases; unmatched bases: 8. The CDR3 totals 15 residues. Germline CDR1 SEHNR, CDR2 FQNEAQ (reference sequence). CDR3 amino acids: CASSLPFGDRDGYTF. CDR3 nucleotide sequence: TGTGCCAGCAGCTTGCCGTTCGGGGACAGGGATGGCTACACCTTC.